This TCR beta chain was sequenced in a study of blood T cell repertoires in COVID-19. Study-wide background: Specimens from acute and convalescent COVID-19 originated in the United States, Italy and Spain. T cells, B-cell-depleted T cells, or PBMCs supplied cDNA or gDNA.

As processed by the authors: Reference gene primer amplification gave estimated nucleated cell counts. Data came from immunoSEQ multiplex PCR; TCRdb stores just in-frame clones and leaves some out. From that table come the V and J calls and clone size; the DNA was used to work out D and trimming. The table lists hundreds of thousands of clones, about 90% of them singletons, with roughly 6% in the top ten. The CDR3 extends over 15 amino acids. Germline values: CDR1 ENHRY, CDR2 SYGVKD. V dropped 5 bases and J dropped 3; count of bases not matched to a gene: 8. This clonotype was obtained from a woman in her forties or fifties with COVID-19, enrolled during active disease. The V gene is TRBV10-3, the J gene TRBJ2-7; 9 nucleotides match TRBD2. The sequencing sample was made of peripheral blood. This CDR3 reads CAISYGSGSNYEQYF. Here the CDR3 DNA reads TGTGCCATCAGTTACGGTAGCGGGAGTAACTACGAGCAGTACTTC.